This T cell receptor beta chain was sequenced in a study of technical replicates of blood from several donors. Sequenced by immunoSEQ multiplex PCR; TCRdb stores in-frame clones only, minus some. Among nearly 95,000 clones listed, about 95% were seen once. V was clipped by 3 bases and J by 3 bases, with 12 bases between them. Germline V lookup: CDR1 LGHNA, CDR2 YNFKEQ. This CDR3 region has 15 residues. The sample consisted of T cells isolated from PBMCs. This TCR was recovered from a human donor in good health. V gene TRBV4-2 combines with J gene TRBJ2-1; maybe TRBD2 (6 bases). CDR3 nucleotide sequence: TGTGCCAGCAGCCATGGTAGCGGATTCTACAATGAGCAGTTCTTC. Translating it yields CASSHGSGFYNEQFF.